The 7 T cell receptor beta chains below come from one sample, sequenced in a study of T cell responses to AZD1222 COVID-19 vaccine. This table comes from immunoSEQ multiplex PCR, and its TCRdb copy is limited to in-frame clones, with some not included. This sample yields about 110,000 clones, of which roughly nine tenths are seen a single time; approximately 4.5% belongs to the top ten. The material was peripheral blood, obtained on day 0 of AZD1222 vaccination. The receptors were gathered from an adult in good health.

CDR3 coding DNA: TGCAGCGCGTTCGGAGGCGGCGGGAACACTGAAGCTTTCTTT. Amino acid sequence: CSAFGGGGNTEAFF. The chain employs TRBV29-1 and TRBJ1-1, with D uncertain. Trimming stripped 7 bases from V and 1 base from J, with 16 bases between. The CDR3 has 14 amino acids. From germline, CDR1 is SQVTM and CDR2 ANQGSEA.

This chain joins TRBV5-1 and TRBJ2-7; possible D gene TRBD1, 5 bases. In germline, CDR1 is SGHRS, CDR2 YFSETQ. This CDR3 comprises 14 residues. Trimming cost V 0 bases and J 6 bases, with 13 bases left between them. The CDR3 is CASSLDRQLREQYF. Written as DNA, the CDR3 is TGCGCCAGCAGCTTGGATAGACAGCTACGCGAGCAGTACTTC.

The chain carries TRBV3-1 (or the pseudogene TRBV3-2) and TRBJ1-4, with TRBD1 identical over 10 bases. With V trimmed by 0 bases and J by 4 bases, 8 bases remained unmatched. This CDR3 region has 18 residues. The V gene's germline CDR1 is LGHDT and CDR2 YNNKEL (reference sequence). The CDR3 here is CASSQDMTGGLSNEKLFF. The CDR3 DNA sequence: TGTGCCAGCAGCCAAGATATGACAGGGGGCTTAAGTAATGAAAAACTGTTTTTT.

The genes are TRBV6-4 and TRBJ1-6; the D gene is possibly TRBD1 (5 bases). This CDR3 comprises 16 residues. V shed 3 bases and J shed 7 bases, with 16 bases lying between them. Germline assignment: CDR1 MRHNA and CDR2 SNTAGT. The CDR3 sequence is CASSEGTNRWNSPLHF. CDR3 nucleotides: TGTGCCAGCAGTGAGGGGACTAACAGGTGGAATTCACCCCTCCACTTT.

V gene TRBV6-2 or TRBV6-3 combines with J gene TRBJ2-5; 8 bases align to TRBD1. CDR3 length: 15 residues. V lost 2 bases, J lost 4 bases, and 6 bases stayed unmatched. Germline assignment: CDR1 MNHEY and CDR2 SVGEGT. CDR3 DNA sequence: TGTGCCAGCAGTTACCTCGACAGGGGAAGAGAGACCCAGTACTTC. Its protein product is CASSYLDRGRETQYF.

V and J are TRBV5-8 and TRBJ1-5; tentatively, D is TRBD1 (5 bases). The germline V gene encodes CDR1 SGHTS and CDR2 YDEGEE. V lost 0 bases and J lost 5, with 12 bases in between. The CDR3 is made up of 15 amino acids. CDR3 sequence: CASSLVVLGDQPQHF. The CDR3 DNA reads TGTGCCAGCAGCTTGGTTGTTTTAGGGGATCAGCCCCAGCATTTT.

The chain couples TRBV11-2 to TRBJ2-5; no clear D. The V end was cut by 0 bases, the J end by 7 bases, with 9 bases between. CDR1 and CDR2 (germline): SGHAT, FQNNGV. The CDR3 is 13 residues long. For the CDR3, the DNA is TGTGCCAGCAGCTTAGATCAAGGACCGACCCAGTACTTC. This gives the protein CASSLDQGPTQYF.